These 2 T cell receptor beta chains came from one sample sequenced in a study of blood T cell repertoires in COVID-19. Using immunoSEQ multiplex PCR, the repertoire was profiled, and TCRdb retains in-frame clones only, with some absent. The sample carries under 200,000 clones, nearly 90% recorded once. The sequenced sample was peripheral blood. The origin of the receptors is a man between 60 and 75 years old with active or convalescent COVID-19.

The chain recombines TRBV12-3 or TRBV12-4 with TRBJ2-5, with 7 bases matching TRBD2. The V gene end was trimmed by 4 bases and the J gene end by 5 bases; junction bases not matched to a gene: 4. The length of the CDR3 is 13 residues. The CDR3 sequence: CASSSWGGETQYF. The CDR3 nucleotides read TGTGCCAGCAGTTCCTGGGGAGGGGAGACCCAGTACTTC.

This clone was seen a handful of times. DNA of the CDR3: TGCGCCAGCAGCCAAGATGGTACTGCCCGGGGGAATGAGCAGTTCTTC. Amino acids: CASSQDGTARGNEQFF. The chain has TRBV4-1 and TRBJ2-1, with D possibly being TRBD2 (6 bases). Germline values: CDR1 MGHRA, CDR2 YSYEKL. CDR3 length equals 16 residues. V was cut by 0 bases and J by 7 bases, with 16 bases left in between.